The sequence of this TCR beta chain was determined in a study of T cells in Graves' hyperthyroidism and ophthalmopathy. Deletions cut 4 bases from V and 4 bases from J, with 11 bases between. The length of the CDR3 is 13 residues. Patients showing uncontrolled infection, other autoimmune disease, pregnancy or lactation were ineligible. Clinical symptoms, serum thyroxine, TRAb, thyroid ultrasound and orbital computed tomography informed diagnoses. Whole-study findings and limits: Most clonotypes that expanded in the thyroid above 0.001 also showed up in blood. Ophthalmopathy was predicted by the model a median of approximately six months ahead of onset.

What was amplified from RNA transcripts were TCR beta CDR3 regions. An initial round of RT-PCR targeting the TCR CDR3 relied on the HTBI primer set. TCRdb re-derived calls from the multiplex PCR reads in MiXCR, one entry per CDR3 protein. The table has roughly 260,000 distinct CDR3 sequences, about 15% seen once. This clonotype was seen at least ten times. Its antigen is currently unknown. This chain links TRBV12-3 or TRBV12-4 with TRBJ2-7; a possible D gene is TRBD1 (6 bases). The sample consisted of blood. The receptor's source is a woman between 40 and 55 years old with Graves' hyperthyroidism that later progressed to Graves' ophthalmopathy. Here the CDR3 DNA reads TGTGCCAGCAGTTGGAACGACAGGTACGAGCAGTACTTC. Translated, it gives CASSWNDRYEQYF.